This T cell receptor beta chain was found in a study of blood T cell repertoires in COVID-19. Study overall: Sources were T cells, B-cell-depleted T cells, or PBMCs; the material itself was cDNA or gDNA.

Germline V gives CDR1 SGHTA, CDR2 FQGNSA. The V segment lost 4 bases and the J segment 5 bases; nucleotides outside the gene matches: 6. The CDR3 runs 15 residues. This clone occurred once. Profiled with immunoSEQ multiplex PCR; TCRdb holds only in-frame clones, not every one. This table holds 350,000 to 450,000 clones, more than 85% found once. The gene calls are TRBV7-2 and TRBJ1-4, with 8 bases identical to TRBD1. This clonotype originated in a woman aged 40 to 55 who had been exposed to COVID-19. The sample consisted of PBMCs or T cells enriched from blood (not recorded which). Here the CDR3 DNA reads TGTGCCAGCAGCTCCTTGACAGGGGCAAATGAAAAACTGTTTTTT. Translating gives CASSSLTGANEKLFF.